This T cell receptor (beta chain) derives from a study of cytomegalovirus exposure and HLA in healthy donors. Broader study findings: A later analysis revealed that TCR association rates differed between HLA loci, peaking at DRB1 and bottoming out at HLA-C.

PCR employed 60 Vbeta and 13 Jbeta primers. Data came from immunoSEQ multiplex PCR; TCRdb stores just in-frame clones and leaves some out. The sample has roughly 200,000 clones, around 80% seen once. Notes on this clone: Its antigen is as yet unknown.

Trimming removed 4 bases from V and 0 bases from J, with 10 bases in between. Germline CDR1 MNHEY, CDR2 SVGAGI. The CDR3 loop spans 15 amino acids. This clonotype originated in a middle-aged woman in good health and CMV-seronegative. The J gene is TRBJ1-3, the V gene TRBV6-5; unclear D gene. The sequencing input was PBMCs. In DNA form, the CDR3 reads TGTGCCAGCAGTTCTCCGGGGAGCTCTGGAAACACCATATATTTT. It yields the protein CASSSPGSSGNTIYF.